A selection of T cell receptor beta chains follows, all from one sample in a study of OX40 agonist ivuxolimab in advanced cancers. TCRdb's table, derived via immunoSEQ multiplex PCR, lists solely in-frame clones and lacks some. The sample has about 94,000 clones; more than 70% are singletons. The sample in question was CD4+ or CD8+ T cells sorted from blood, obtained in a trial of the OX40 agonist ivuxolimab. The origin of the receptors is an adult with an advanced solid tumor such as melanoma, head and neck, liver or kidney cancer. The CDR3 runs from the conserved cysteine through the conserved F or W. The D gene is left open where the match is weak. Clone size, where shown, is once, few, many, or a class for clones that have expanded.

CDR3aa: CAWRGTGNGPQHF
CDR3nt: TGTGCCTGGAGGGGGACAGGGAACGGGCCCCAGCATTTT
d_gene: TRBD1
abundance: -
v_gene: TRBV30
j_gene: TRBJ1-5

CDR3aa: CASSLRTSGGVGAQYF
CDR3nt: TGTGCCAGCAGCTTAAGAACTAGCGGGGGCGTGGGGGCCCAGTACTTC
d_gene: TRBD2
abundance: -
v_gene: TRBV13
j_gene: TRBJ2-5

CDR3aa: CASSRGQGNTGELFF
CDR3nt: TGTGCCAGCAGTCGCGGACAGGGGAACACCGGGGAGCTGTTTTTT
d_gene: TRBD1
abundance: -
v_gene: TRBV7-9
j_gene: TRBJ2-2

CDR3aa: CASSQVLEQYF
CDR3nt: TGTGCCAGCAGCCAGGTGCTCGAGCAGTACTTC
d_gene: -
abundance: once
v_gene: TRBV7-8
j_gene: TRBJ2-7

CDR3aa: CASSPRGIGHEQYF
CDR3nt: TGCGCCAGCAGCCCGAGGGGGATTGGGCACGAGCAGTACTTC
d_gene: -
abundance: -
v_gene: TRBV10-1
j_gene: TRBJ2-7

CDR3aa: CASRIAGGEETQYF
CDR3nt: TGCGCCAGCAGAATAGCGGGGGGTGAAGAGACCCAGTACTTC
d_gene: TRBD2
abundance: -
v_gene: TRBV5-1
j_gene: TRBJ2-5

CDR3aa: CASSTWDSRKNTEAFF
CDR3nt: TGTGCCAGCAGCACGTGGGACAGTCGGAAGAACACTGAAGCTTTCTTT
d_gene: TRBD1
abundance: -
v_gene: TRBV7-9
j_gene: TRBJ1-1

CDR3aa: CASSLRGGLNEQYF
CDR3nt: TGTGCCAGCAGCTTACGCGGGGGGCTCAACGAGCAGTACTTC
d_gene: TRBD2
abundance: -
v_gene: TRBV7-2
j_gene: TRBJ2-7

CDR3aa: CASSLGTSGTAKKSF
CDR3nt: TGTGCCAGCAGCTTAGGTACCTCCGGGACCGCGAAGAAGAGCTTC
d_gene: -
abundance: -
v_gene: TRBV11-2
j_gene: TRBJ2-4

CDR3aa: CASSGRTDSSYEQYF
CDR3nt: TGTGCCAGCAGCGGACGGACGGACAGTTCCTACGAGCAGTACTTC
d_gene: -
abundance: -
v_gene: TRBV13
j_gene: TRBJ2-7

CDR3aa: CASSQEPPSGGPTSTDTQYF
CDR3nt: TGCGCCAGCAGCCAAGAGCCCCCCAGCGGGGGACCTACTAGCACAGATACGCAGTATTTT
d_gene: TRBD2
abundance: -
v_gene: TRBV4-1
j_gene: TRBJ2-3

CDR3aa: CASSPATNEKLFF
CDR3nt: TGTGCCAGCAGCCCCGCAACTAATGAAAAACTGTTTTTT
d_gene: -
abundance: -
v_gene: TRBV7-6
j_gene: TRBJ1-4

CDR3aa: CASGLLGQGVEQYF
CDR3nt: TGTGCTAGTGGTTTGTTGGGACAGGGGGTCGAGCAGTACTTC
d_gene: TRBD1
abundance: once
v_gene: TRBV12-5
j_gene: TRBJ2-7

CDR3aa: CSVGFGGVSSYEQYF
CDR3nt: TGCAGCGTTGGGTTTGGCGGGGTCAGCTCCTACGAGCAGTACTTC
d_gene: -
abundance: -
v_gene: TRBV29-1
j_gene: TRBJ2-7

CDR3aa: CASSSPPAADRGLHGYTF
CDR3nt: TGCGCCAGCAGCTCCCCCCCTGCCGCCGACAGGGGGCTCCATGGCTACACCTTC
d_gene: TRBD1
abundance: -
v_gene: TRBV5-1
j_gene: TRBJ1-2

CDR3aa: CAISEGTDTQYF
CDR3nt: TGTGCCATCAGTGAGGGCACAGATACGCAGTATTTT
d_gene: -
abundance: -
v_gene: TRBV10-3
j_gene: TRBJ2-3

CDR3aa: CASSLFPASGTDTQYF
CDR3nt: TGTGCCAGCAGTTTATTCCCCGCTAGCGGCACAGATACGCAGTATTTT
d_gene: -
abundance: -
v_gene: TRBV27
j_gene: TRBJ2-3

CDR3aa: CASSATGVVGSPLHF
CDR3nt: TGTGCCAGCAGCGCCACAGGGGTTGTAGGCTCACCCCTCCACTTT
d_gene: TRBD1
abundance: -
v_gene: TRBV9
j_gene: TRBJ1-6

CDR3aa: CASSLPRAETQYF
CDR3nt: TGTGCCAGCAGTTTACCCCGGGCGGAGACCCAGTACTTC
d_gene: -
abundance: -
v_gene: TRBV28
j_gene: TRBJ2-5

CDR3aa: CAAGGGTEAFF
CDR3nt: TGTGCCGCGGGAGGGGGGACTGAAGCTTTCTTT
d_gene: -
abundance: few
v_gene: TRBV10-3
j_gene: TRBJ1-1

CDR3aa: CASSLVRGPLMETQYF
CDR3nt: TGTGCCAGCAGCTTAGTCAGGGGGCCCCTTATGGAGACCCAGTACTTC
d_gene: TRBD1
abundance: -
v_gene: TRBV7-2
j_gene: TRBJ2-5